This paragraph covers one T cell receptor (beta chain) sequence. The antigen remains undetermined. The use of a sample-barcoded 5' primer and a J-beta primer mix characterized a second PCR of about 6 to 11 cycles. In TCRdb, the 5' RACE reads were re-called with MiXCR into one record per CDR3 protein. The table records 650,000 to 1,000,000 distinct CDR3 sequences, around 50% of them present only once. This entry comes from a study of blood T cells in healthy people across ages. Findings and limits, study-wide: Fewer expanded clones and more diversity marked long-lived versus aged donors. Estimated diversity that came from one million T cells was considered an underestimate.

The CDR3 runs to 17 residues. Germline loops: CDR1 DFQATT, CDR2 SNEGSKA (reference sequence). V gave up 2 bases and J gave up 0 bases, with 16 bases separating them. A minimum of 5.5 micrograms of total RNA was extracted per sample. The sample comprised blood. The clonotype originates from a man older than 75 in good health. The rearrangement uses TRBV20-1 and TRBJ2-2; D remains unclear. CDR3 loop: CSARPSSMQTNTGELFF. The CDR3 DNA sequence: TGCAGTGCTAGACCCTCGTCTATGCAAACGAACACCGGGGAGCTGTTTTTT.